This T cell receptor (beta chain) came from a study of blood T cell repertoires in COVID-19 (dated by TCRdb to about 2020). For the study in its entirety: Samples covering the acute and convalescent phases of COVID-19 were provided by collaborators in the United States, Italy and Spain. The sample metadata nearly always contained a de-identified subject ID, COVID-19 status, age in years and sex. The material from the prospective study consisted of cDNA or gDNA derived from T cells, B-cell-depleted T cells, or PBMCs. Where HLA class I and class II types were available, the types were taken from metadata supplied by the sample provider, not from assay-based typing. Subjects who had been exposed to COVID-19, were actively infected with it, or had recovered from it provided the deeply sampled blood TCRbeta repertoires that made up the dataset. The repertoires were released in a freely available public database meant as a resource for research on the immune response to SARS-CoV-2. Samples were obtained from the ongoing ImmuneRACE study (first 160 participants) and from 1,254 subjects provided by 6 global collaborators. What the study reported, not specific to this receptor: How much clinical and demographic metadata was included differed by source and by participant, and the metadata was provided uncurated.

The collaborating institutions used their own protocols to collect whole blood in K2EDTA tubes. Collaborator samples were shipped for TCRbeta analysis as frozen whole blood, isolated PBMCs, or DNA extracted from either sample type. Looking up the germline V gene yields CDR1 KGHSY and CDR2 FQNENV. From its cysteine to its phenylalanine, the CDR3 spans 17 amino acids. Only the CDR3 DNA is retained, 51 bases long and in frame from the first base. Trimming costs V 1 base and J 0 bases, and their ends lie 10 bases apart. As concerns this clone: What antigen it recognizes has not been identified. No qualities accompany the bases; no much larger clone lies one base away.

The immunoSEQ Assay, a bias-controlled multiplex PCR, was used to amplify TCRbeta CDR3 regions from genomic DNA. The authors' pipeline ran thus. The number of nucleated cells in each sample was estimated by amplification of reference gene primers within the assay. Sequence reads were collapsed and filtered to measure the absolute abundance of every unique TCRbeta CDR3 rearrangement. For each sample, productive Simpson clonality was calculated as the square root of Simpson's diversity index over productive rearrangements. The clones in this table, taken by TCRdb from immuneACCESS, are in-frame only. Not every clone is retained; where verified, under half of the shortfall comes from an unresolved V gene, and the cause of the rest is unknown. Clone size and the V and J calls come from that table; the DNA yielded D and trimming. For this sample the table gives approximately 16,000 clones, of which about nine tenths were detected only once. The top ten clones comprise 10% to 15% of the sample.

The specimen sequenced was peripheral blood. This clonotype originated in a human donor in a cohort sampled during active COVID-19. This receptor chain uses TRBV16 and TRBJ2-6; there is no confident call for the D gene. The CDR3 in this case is CASSQYAQSSGANVLTF. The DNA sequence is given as TGTGCCAGCAGCCAATATGCCCAGTCCTCTGGGGCCAACGTCCTGACTTTC.